Listed below are T cell receptor beta chains from one sample, sequenced in a study of Tregs in tolerant kidney transplant recipients. Profiling relied on immunoSEQ multiplex PCR, and the TCRdb table lists in-frame clones only, not all of them. Here the sample spans 75,000 to 85,000 clones, about 91% being singletons. The sequences come from Tregs from blood, collected before the transplant. The origin of the receptors is a human donor who received a combined kidney and bone marrow transplant. The CDR3 runs from the conserved cysteine through the conserved F or W. Each record gives: V gene, D gene, clone size, J gene, CDR3 DNA, CDR3 protein. A D gene is named only where the DNA matches it firmly. The size field is filled for only some rows; it gives once, few, many or a size class.

>TRBV11-1|TRBD1|once|TRBJ2-3
TGTGCCAGCAGCGTCGACAGGGGAAGCGATACGCAGTATTTT
CASSVDRGSDTQYF
>TRBV19|NA|NA|TRBJ1-1
TGTGCCAGTAGTATGCTTGAACAGGGGAACACTGAAGCTTTCTTT
CASSMLEQGNTEAFF
>TRBV5-5|TRBD1|NA|TRBJ2-7
TGTGCCAGCAGCTTATTAGGACAGGGGGGAAGGTACGAGCAGTACTTC
CASSLLGQGGRYEQYF
>TRBV7-9|TRBD2|NA|TRBJ2-5
TGTGCCAGCAGCCCTAGCGGGAGCATCGAGACCCAGTACTTC
CASSPSGSIETQYF
>TRBV11-2|TRBD2|NA|TRBJ2-3
TGTGCCAGCAGCTTCCCGAGCGGGAGTCGGAGAGATACGCAGTATTTT
CASSFPSGSRRDTQYF
>TRBV7-6|NA|NA|TRBJ1-3
TGTGCCAGCAGCTTAGACCGCCGCTCTGGAAACACCATATATTTT
CASSLDRRSGNTIYF
>TRBV5-6|TRBD1|NA|TRBJ1-1
TGTGCCAGCAGCGGAGGGACAGGGGGCGCGGGGGGCACTGAAGCTTTCTTT
CASSGGTGGAGGTEAFF
>TRBV10-1|NA|few|TRBJ1-5
TGCGCCAGCAGTGTGGAGTCGGTCAATCAGCCCCAGCATTTT
CASSVESVNQPQHF
>TRBV7-6|TRBD1|NA|TRBJ1-6
TGTGCCAGCAGCTTAGACCAGGGGGAATATTCACCCCTCCACTTT
CASSLDQGEYSPLHF
>TRBV9|TRBD2|NA|TRBJ2-2
TGTGCCAGCAGCCCGCGGACTAGCGGAAACACCGGGGAGCTGTTTTTT
CASSPRTSGNTGELFF
>TRBV5-1|NA|few|TRBJ2-7
TGCGCCAGCAGCTTGGGGTTGGGGGGCGCGCAGGAGCAGTACTTC
CASSLGLGGAQEQYF
>TRBV19|TRBD2|NA|TRBJ2-5
TGTGCCAGTAGTATCAGGGCGGGAGAGGGGCGAGAGACCCAGTACTTC
CASSIRAGEGRETQYF
>TRBV18|NA|NA|TRBJ1-3
TGTGCCAGCTCACCCAGGATTGGGCAGGCAGGAAACACCATATATTTT
CASSPRIGQAGNTIYF
>TRBV28|NA|NA|TRBJ1-1
TGTGCCAGCAGCCCGATAACAATACAGGGTAACACTGAAGCTTTCTTT
CASSPITIQGNTEAFF
>TRBV19|NA|NA|TRBJ2-3
TGTGCCAGTAGTATAGAGGGGGCCAGGGATACGCAGTATTTT
CASSIEGARDTQYF
>TRBV18|NA|NA|TRBJ1-2
TGTGCCAGCTCCGGGGGCGCGAGCTATGGCTACACCTTC
CASSGGASYGYTF
>TRBV5-1|NA|NA|TRBJ1-5
TGCGCCAGCAGAATCACGACAGTCCCATATCAGCCCCAGCATTTT
CASRITTVPYQPQHF
>TRBV2|NA|NA|TRBJ2-3
TGTGCCAGCAGAGAGGAGGGGTTCACAGATACGCAGTATTTT
CASREEGFTDTQYF
>TRBV28|NA|NA|TRBJ1-1
TGTGCCAGCAGTTTTACCACTGAAGCTTTCTTT
CASSFTTEAFF
>TRBV5-1|TRBD1|NA|TRBJ2-5
TGCGCCAGCAGCTTGGGGGACAGGGGGCAAGAGACCCAGTACTTC
CASSLGDRGQETQYF
>TRBV10-2|NA|NA|TRBJ1-6
TGCGCCAGCATTGGTTCCGGCGATTCACCCCTCCACTTT
CASIGSGDSPLHF
>TRBV28|NA|NA|TRBJ2-7
TGTGCCAGCAGTTCTCCCGCAGGGGACCTATACGAGCAGTACTTC
CASSSPAGDLYEQYF
>TRBV10-3|NA|NA|TRBJ1-1
TGTGCCATCAGTAACATGAGAACTGAAGCTTTCTTT
CAISNMRTEAFF
>TRBV30|TRBD1|NA|TRBJ2-6
TGTGCCTGGAGTCGTCGGACAGGGACTGGGGCCAACGTCCTGACTTTC
CAWSRRTGTGANVLTF
>TRBV27|NA|NA|TRBJ1-2
TGTGCCAGCAGTTTAAAAGCAGACTATGGCTACACCTTC
CASSLKADYGYTF
>TRBV27|NA|NA|TRBJ1-5
TGTGCCAGCAGCTGGCTAGGTGGACGGGGTCAGCCCCAGCATTTT
CASSWLGGRGQPQHF
>TRBV10-3|TRBD1|NA|TRBJ1-1
TGTGCCATCACTGGACAGGCGAACACTGAAGCTTTCTTT
CAITGQANTEAFF
>TRBV7-2|TRBD1|few|TRBJ2-7
TGTGCCAGCAGGAGGACAGGGGGGGTCTACGAGCAGTACTTC
CASRRTGGVYEQYF
>TRBV19|NA|NA|TRBJ2-6
TGTGCCAGTAGCCTTGGGGGGCGCGGGGCCAACGTCCTGACTTTC
CASSLGGRGANVLTF
>TRBV28|NA|NA|TRBJ1-1
TGTGCCAGTCAAGTCGTTGGGGTTGTAGCTGAAGCTTTCTTT
CASQVVGVVAEAFF
>TRBV5-1|NA|NA|TRBJ1-2
TGCGCCAGCAGTCAAGACAGACGGCCGACTTATGGCTACACCTTC
CASSQDRRPTYGYTF
>TRBV4-3|TRBD2|few|TRBJ2-5
TGCGCCAGCAGCCAAGATCCCGGACTAGCGGGAGCGGAGACCCAGTACTTC
CASSQDPGLAGAETQYF
>TRBV10-2|NA|NA|TRBJ1-5
TGCGCCAGCACCGCCGGACAGCGAAATCAGCCCCAGCATTTT
CASTAGQRNQPQHF
>TRBV2|TRBD1|NA|TRBJ2-7
TGTGCCAGCAGTGGACAGGGGTACGAGCAGTACTTC
CASSGQGYEQYF
>TRBV2|TRBD1|NA|TRBJ2-1
TGTGCCAGCAGTCCCGGGACAGGGGCGAATGAGCAGTTCTTC
CASSPGTGANEQFF
>TRBV27|TRBD2|NA|TRBJ2-7
TGTGCCAGCAGACTAGCGGGTACCTACGAGCAGTACTTC
CASRLAGTYEQYF
>TRBV25-1|TRBD1|NA|TRBJ2-5
TGTGCCAGCCAAGAGGGGAGACCGGGACAGGGAAAAGAGACCCAGTACTTC
CASQEGRPGQGKETQYF
>TRBV28|TRBD2|NA|TRBJ2-7
TGTGCCAGCAGTCCATTGACTAGCGGATACGAGCAGTACTTC
CASSPLTSGYEQYF
>TRBV4-2|TRBD2|once|TRBJ2-7
TGTGCCAGCAGCCAAGATTGGTCCACGGGGGACTATTTTATTTACGAGCAGTACTTC
CASSQDWSTGDYFIYEQYF
>TRBV2|NA|NA|TRBJ1-1
TGTGCCAGCAGTGAGGAAGGGGGATTAGGCACTAAAGCTTTCTTT
CASSEEGGLGTKAFF
>TRBV5-4|NA|once|TRBJ1-3
TGTGCCAGCAGCTTAGGTGGCGCCTCTGGAAACACCATATATTTT
CASSLGGASGNTIYF
>TRBV5-1|TRBD2|NA|TRBJ2-1
TGCGCCAGCAGCTTTAGGACTAGCGGGAGAGCTGAGCAGTTCTTC
CASSFRTSGRAEQFF
>TRBV7-2|NA|NA|TRBJ2-1
TGTGCCAGCAGCTTGGGGTCGAGCTCCTACAATGAGCAGTTCTTC
CASSLGSSSYNEQFF
>TRBV5-8|TRBD2|NA|TRBJ2-1
TGTGCCAGCAGGGACTTAGCGGGCCCCACCTACAATGAGCAGTTCTTC
CASRDLAGPTYNEQFF
>TRBV11-2|TRBD2|NA|TRBJ2-1
TGTGCCAGCAGCTTAGTTAGCGGGAGGAACAATGAGCAGTTCTTC
CASSLVSGRNNEQFF
>TRBV20-1|NA|NA|TRBJ2-7
TGCAGTGCTAGTCCCAACTACGAGCAGTACTTC
CSASPNYEQYF